This T cell receptor (beta chain) was captured in a study of CD8+ T cells in alopecia areata. Study-wide context: Twice a day, 5 to 10 mg of oral tofacitinib was administered to treated patients. General observations from the study: Any link of baseline CD8+ expansion to response, resting on one nonresponder, remains uncertain. For patients receiving tofacitinib, scalp clonality and expanded CD8+ clones among the top 100 significantly decreased.

Stated treatment: oral pan-JAK inhibitor, 5-10 mg twice daily. Alopecia areata patients gave lesional scalp punch biopsies and peripheral blood samples. This clone was counted once. Its antigen is currently unknown. V lost 5 bases and J lost 2, with 18 bases in between. CDR1 and CDR2 (germline): PRHDT, FYEKMQ (reference sequence). CDR3 size: 16 residues. cDNA serving as the sequencing template came from extracted, reverse transcribed RNA. Data came from immunoSEQ multiplex PCR; TCRdb stores just in-frame clones and leaves some out. The sample lists some 150,000 clones, nearly 55% occurring once. The V and J genes are TRBV13 and TRBJ1-2, with TRBD1 as a possible D gene (5 bases). The sequence was obtained from a human donor with alopecia areata. The input for sequencing was CD8+ T cells sorted from blood, taken at week 4, from a patient treated with tofacitinib. The CDR3 spells CASSENIGTDNYGYTF. The CDR3 region has the DNA TGTGCCAGCAGCGAAAATATCGGGACGGACAACTATGGCTACACCTTC.